The clone carrying this TCR beta chain showed up many times. Antigen: not known. V dropped 0 bases and J dropped 10 bases, with 9 bases sitting between them. CDR3 length: 12 amino acids. Germline assignment: CDR1 MNHEY and CDR2 SVGEGT. Genomic DNA templated the TCR beta VDJ and CDR3 profiling. TCRdb fed the reads into MiXCR, producing one record per CDR3 protein. The sample has about 220,000 distinct CDR3 sequences; almost 35% are singletons. This entry is derived from a study of CD8+CD57+ T cells in acquired aplastic anemia. Looking at the study overall: When averaged, DNA from sorted CD4+ and CD8+ cells came to approximately 3.2 ug. Among healthy donors, CD4+ cells averaged about 11 million reads. Study-wide results and limits: For CD8+ Simpson's diversity, patients and controls showed no significant difference. About 30 CD8+ CDR3 sequences occurred in both the patients and the controls.

The sequencing input was sorted CD4+, CD8+, or CD8+CD57+ T cells (not recorded which) from PBMCs. The chain recombines TRBV6-2 or TRBV6-3 with TRBJ1-1; D unresolved. The source of this sequence is a human donor in good health, serving as a control. The CDR3 DNA is TGTGCCAGCAGTTACTCCACCGCCCCAGCTTTCTTT. Its protein product is CASSYSTAPAFF.